This record covers a single TCR beta chain. The germline V and J ends were trimmed by 4 bases and 5 bases, with 11 bases remaining between them. CDR3 length: 13 residues. Germline values: CDR1 ENHRY, CDR2 SYGVKD. The data derive from a study of technical replicates of blood from a handful of donors. This table comes from immunoSEQ multiplex PCR, and its TCRdb copy is limited to in-frame clones, with some not included. The table shows about 93,000 clones, with 95% occurring only once. The clonotype was recovered from a human donor in good health. The rearrangement links TRBV10-3 to TRBJ2-5; D unresolved. The sequencing sample was made of T cells isolated from PBMCs. The CDR3 loop reads CAISVELLETQYF. The CDR3 DNA reads TGTGCCATCAGTGTGGAGCTGCTGGAGACCCAGTACTTC.